This TCR beta chain was obtained from a study of cytomegalovirus exposure and HLA in healthy donors. PCR was performed using 60 Vbeta and 13 Jbeta primers. Here immunoSEQ multiplex PCR was the method, and the copy in TCRdb shows in-frame clones only, minus some. The sample records 60,000 to 75,000 clones, 70% to 85% being singletons. Study-level results: Analysis performed later found roughly 17,000 TCR beta sequences associated with HLA alleles at 0.05 false discovery rate.

Note on this clone: What it binds is not known.

This CDR3 region has 16 residues. V lost 7 bases, J lost 0 bases, and 17 bases lay in between. The germline V gene has CDR1 SGDLS and CDR2 YYNGEE. V and J are TRBV9 and TRBJ1-3, with TRBD1 as a possible D gene (5 bases). Sequenced input: PBMCs. The clonotype originates from a woman younger than 45 in good health and CMV-seronegative. This chain's CDR3 is CASSGLTDRSGNTIYF. The CDR3 DNA is TGTGCCAGCTCCGGCCTGACAGATCGCTCTGGAAACACCATATATTTT. Supplemented by reference TRBV9 and TRBJ1-3, the full variable domain reads DSGVTQTPKHLITATGQRVTLRCSPRSGDLSVYWYQQSLDQGLQFLIQYYNGEERAKGNILERFSAQQFPDLHSELNLSSLELGDSALYFCASSGLTDRSGNTIYFGEGSWLTVV.